One and the same sample provided the 29 T cell receptor beta chains below, sequenced in a study of response to subunit inactivated influenza vaccine. TCRdb re-called the RT-PCR reads through MiXCR, storing one row per CDR3 protein. The repertoire holds roughly 570,000 distinct CDR3 sequences, with under 15% as singletons. This material consisted of PBMCs from blood, taken 40 to 50 days after vaccination. The source is a man aged 50 to 59 who received an inactivated influenza vaccine.

This clonotype turned up a few times. The rearrangement uses TRBV28 and TRBJ1-4, with D unresolved. From germline, CDR1 is MDHEN and CDR2 SYDVKM. This CDR3 region has 14 residues. V gave up 7 bases and J gave up 3 bases, with 12 bases separating them. CDR3: CASTPGVPNEKLFF. In DNA form, the CDR3 reads TGTGCCAGCACCCCTGGGGTGCCTAATGAAAAACTGTTTTTT.

The CDR3 sequence is CASSHTRQEKIYGYTF. The CDR3 DNA is TGTGCCAGCAGTCACACCAGACAGGAAAAAATCTATGGCTACACCTTC. The chain is built from TRBV2 and TRBJ1-2; D is perhaps TRBD1 (6 bases). The V gene's germline CDR1 is SNHLY and CDR2 FYNNEI. The ends were cut back, 5 bases at V and 4 bases at J, with 20 bases in the middle. This CDR3 comprises 16 residues.

This chain joins TRBV6-2 or TRBV6-3 and TRBJ2-4; 9 nucleotides align to TRBD2. J lost 0 bases, V lost 2 bases, and 17 bases had no gene match. The CDR3 has 21 residues. The germline V gene encodes CDR1 MNHEY and CDR2 SVGEGT. In DNA, the CDR3 is TGTGCCAGCAGTTACGCGGCCGGGCCCAGCGGGAGGACTATAGCCAAAAACATTCAGTACTTC. This codes for CASSYAAGPSGRTIAKNIQYF.

V gene TRBV6-2 or TRBV6-3 combines with J gene TRBJ2-7; D assignment may be TRBD1 or TRBD2 (5 bases each). The CDR3 is 12 residues long. Per germline, CDR1 MNHEY and CDR2 SVGEGT. V lost 4 bases to trimming and J lost 4 bases, with 8 bases between them. CDR3 DNA: TGTGCCAGCAGTTCTGAGGGGTACGAGCAGTACTTC. Translating gives CASSSEGYEQYF.

V gene TRBV30 combines with J gene TRBJ2-7; 7 nucleotides match TRBD2. CDR3 length: 14 amino acids. J was trimmed by 2 bases and V by 0 bases; bases with no gene match: 4. CDR1 and CDR2 (germline): GTSNPN, SVGIG (reference sequence). CDR3 DNA sequence: TGTGCCTGGAGTGTGCCAGGACTAGCCTACGAGCAGTACTTC. It codes for CAWSVPGLAYEQYF. The full variable domain, its missing parts supplied by reference TRBV30 and TRBJ2-7, is SQTIHQWPATLVQPVGSPLSLECTVEGTSNPNLYWYRQAAGRGLQLLFYSVGIGQISSEVPQNLSASRPQDRQFILSSKKLLLSDSGFYLCAWSVPGLAYEQYFGPGTRLTVT.

The V gene is TRBV12-3 or TRBV12-4, the J gene TRBJ2-5; 8 nucleotides match TRBD1. V shed 8 bases and J 3 bases; nucleotides not matched to a gene: 2. The CDR3 contains 12 residues. The CDR3 region has the DNA TGTGCCAGCTCGGACAGGGAAGAGACCCAGTACTTC. It codes for CASSDREETQYF.

This clonotype was seen a handful of times. CDR3 coding DNA: TGTGCCAGCAGTTATCCACTTGGCGAGCAGTACTTC. Its protein product is CASSYPLGEQYF. The chain is built from TRBV6-2 or TRBV6-3 and TRBJ2-7; D gene uncertain. There are 12 residues in the CDR3. Germline CDR1 MNHEY, CDR2 SVGEGT. V was cut by 3 bases and J by 6 bases, with 9 bases left in between.

The chain recombines TRBV27 with TRBJ2-1; D gene unclear. This CDR3 has 13 residues. Trimming shortened V by 9 bases and J by 5 bases, and 14 bases separated the two germline ends. Per the germline V gene, CDR1 is MNHEY and CDR2 is SMNVEV (reference sequence). The CDR3 is CARSRPPNNEQFF. CDR3 nucleotides: TGTGCCAGAAGTAGACCCCCGAACAATGAGCAGTTCTTC.

This clonotype was observed many times. In DNA form, the CDR3 reads TGCAGTGCTAGACGTTTTAGGCAAGAGACCCAGTACTTC. The encoded protein is CSARRFRQETQYF. The gene calls are TRBV20-1 and TRBJ2-5; D is unclear. Germline V CDR1 and CDR2: DFQATT, SNEGSKA (reference sequence). The CDR3 runs 13 residues. V was cut by 2 bases and J by 2 bases, with 9 bases left in between.

The chain carries TRBV15 and TRBJ2-7, with a tentative D call TRBD2 (7 bases). From germline, CDR1 is LNHNV and CDR2 YYDKDF (reference sequence). V gave up 4 bases and J gave up 3 bases, with 13 bases separating them. This CDR3 comprises 14 residues. This chain's CDR3 is CATSIGLGGYEQYF. The CDR3 coding sequence is TGTGCCACCAGCATCGGACTAGGGGGCTACGAGCAGTACTTC.

Only a few counts were recorded for this clonotype. This sequence joins TRBV6-2 or TRBV6-3 and TRBJ2-3, with TRBD2 identical over 9 bases. With V trimmed by 8 bases and J by 5 bases, 14 bases remained unmatched. The germline gives CDR1 MNHEY, CDR2 SVGEGT. The CDR3 spans 16 residues. The CDR3 protein is CASRSLLAGTGDTQYF. CDR3 bases: TGTGCCAGCCGTTCCCTTCTAGCGGGAACAGGAGATACGCAGTATTTT.

The chain couples TRBV12-3 or TRBV12-4 to TRBJ2-1, with TRBD1 identical over 7 bases. CDR3 size: 17 residues. The J segment lost 8 bases and the V segment lost 5 bases, leaving 18 bases of the junction unmatched. This CDR3 is CASSRNPTGDFGYEQFF. In nucleotides, the CDR3 is TGTGCCAGCAGTCGGAACCCAACAGGGGATTTTGGGTATGAGCAGTTCTTC.

The chain is built from TRBV4-2 and TRBJ2-1; unclear D gene. CDR1 LGHNA and CDR2 YNFKEQ come from the germline V gene. With 0 bases removed from V and 4 bases from J, the gap between germline ends came to 13 bases. This CDR3 has 16 residues. DNA for the CDR3: TGTGCCAGCAGCCAAGATGGGATTTCCTCATACAATGAGCAGTTCTTC. Protein product: CASSQDGISSYNEQFF.

V is TRBV6-2 or TRBV6-3 and J is TRBJ2-5, with 8 bases lining up with TRBD2. The CDR3 is 13 residues long. V was clipped by 7 bases and J by 7 bases; unmatched bases: 8. Germline CDR1 MNHEY, CDR2 SVGEGT. Here the CDR3 reads CASIDPSGGTQYF. CDR3 sequence (DNA): TGTGCCAGCATTGATCCGAGCGGGGGGACCCAGTACTTC.

The chain combines TRBV28 with TRBJ2-7, with TRBD1 identical over 8 bases. CDR1 is MDHEN and CDR2 is SYDVKM in the germline V gene. V dropped 3 bases and J dropped 0; count of bases not matched to a gene: 13. This CDR3 comprises 18 residues. Here the CDR3 reads CASSFPTPGTGPSYEQYF. Written as DNA, the CDR3 is TGTGCCAGCAGTTTCCCCACCCCGGGGACAGGACCCTCCTACGAGCAGTACTTC.

The chain combines TRBV7-2 with TRBJ2-7; D not resolved. This CDR3 is 17 amino acids long. Germline V lookup: CDR1 SGHTA, CDR2 FQGNSA. The V end was cut by 0 bases, the J end by 0 bases, with 15 bases between. CDR3 region: CASSLALAAAYSYEQYF. CDR3 nucleotides: TGTGCCAGCAGCTTAGCGTTGGCGGCAGCTTACTCCTACGAGCAGTACTTC.

The chain links TRBV4-2 to TRBJ2-5; 8 bases map to TRBD2. Germline V lookup: CDR1 LGHNA, CDR2 YNFKEQ. After removal of 2 bases from V and 5 bases from J, the junction contained 10 bases not matched to a gene. The CDR3 consists of 16 residues. The CDR3: CASSQSSGTSRETQYF. The CDR3, as DNA: TGTGCCAGCAGCCAAAGTAGCGGGACCTCGAGGGAGACCCAGTACTTC.

The sample holds a few counts of this clonotype. V and J are TRBV3-1 and TRBJ2-1; D not resolved. CDR1 and CDR2 (germline): LGHDT, YNNKEL (reference sequence). V dropped 0 bases and J dropped 7 bases, with 13 bases sitting between them. This CDR3 is 15 amino acids long. The CDR3 sequence is CASSQDSKHSNEQFF. CDR3 nucleotide sequence: TGTGCCAGCAGCCAAGATAGTAAGCATAGTAATGAGCAGTTCTTC.

This clonotype showed up just a few times. The chain joins TRBV5-1 to TRBJ2-7; D remains unclear. The CDR3 is 14 residues long. The germline CDR1 and CDR2 sequences are SGHRS and YFSETQ. The germline V and J ends were trimmed by 0 bases and 7 bases, with 14 bases remaining between them. CDR3 in DNA: TGCGCCAGCAGCTTGGGTTACGGATTGAGGGAGCAGTACTTC. It specifies CASSLGYGLREQYF.

This clonotype came up once. The rearrangement uses TRBV7-2 and TRBJ1-5, with TRBD1 matching over 8 bases. After removal of 2 bases from V and 3 bases from J, the junction contained 6 bases not matched to a gene. Looked up from germline, CDR1 is SGHTA and CDR2 is FQGNSA. This CDR3 is 16 amino acids long. CDR3 DNA: TGTGCCAGCAGCTTAACTAGGACAGGGTACAATCAGCCCCAGCATTTT. Its translation: CASSLTRTGYNQPQHF.

The chain carries TRBV28 and TRBJ2-3; 10 bases match TRBD1. The CDR3 is 16 amino acids. Germline V lookup: CDR1 MDHEN, CDR2 SYDVKM. Trimming took 4 bases from V and 4 from J; bases not matched to a gene: 8. The CDR3 spells CASSSTGTGAADTQYF. For the CDR3, the DNA is TGTGCCAGCAGTTCCACCGGGACAGGGGCCGCAGATACGCAGTATTTT.

Only a few counts were recorded for this clonotype. The chain's CDR3 is CSTRGQGYEQYF. CDR3 bases: TGCAGCACCCGGGGACAGGGCTACGAGCAGTACTTC. This sequence joins TRBV20-1 and TRBJ2-7; 9 positions match TRBD1. The V gene's germline CDR1 is DFQATT and CDR2 SNEGSKA (reference sequence). The CDR3 totals 12 residues.

The chain has TRBV27 and TRBJ2-1, with 9 bases fitting TRBD2. Trimming cost V 2 bases and J 0 bases; bases outside gene matches: 5. The germline gives CDR1 MNHEY, CDR2 SMNVEV (reference sequence). This CDR3 region has 17 residues. CDR3 residues: CASSLPSGIVSYNEQFF. As DNA, the CDR3 is TGTGCCAGCAGTTTACCTAGCGGGATCGTCTCCTACAATGAGCAGTTCTTC.

This clonotype was seen many times. V is TRBV7-3 and J is TRBJ2-5; unclear D gene. Germline V gene data show CDR1 as SGHTA and CDR2 as FQGTGA. V lost 2 bases, J lost 2 bases, and 9 bases lay in between. The CDR3 runs 14 residues. CDR3 in DNA: TGTGCCAGCAGCTTATCCGCCACTCAAGAGACCCAGTACTTC. It codes for CASSLSATQETQYF.

This clonotype has a handful of counts. The chain is built from TRBV12-3 or TRBV12-4 and TRBJ2-3, with 13 bases that match TRBD2. After removal of 5 bases from V and 3 bases from J, the junction contained 5 bases not matched to a gene. This CDR3 is 16 amino acids long. CDR3 in amino acids: CASSDRTSGGTDTQYF. The CDR3 nucleotides are TGTGCCAGCAGTGATCGGACTAGCGGGGGAACAGATACGCAGTATTTT.

V gene TRBV7-2 combines with J gene TRBJ2-7, with 7 bases fitting TRBD2. Germline V gives CDR1 SGHTA, CDR2 FQGNSA. Trimming took 1 base from V and 0 from J; bases not matched to a gene: 6. The CDR3 has 16 residues. CDR3 in amino acids: CASSLGGGGYSYEQYF. In DNA form, the CDR3 reads TGTGCCAGCAGCTTAGGAGGCGGGGGTTACTCCTACGAGCAGTACTTC.

This clonotype was seen at least ten times. The rearrangement joins TRBV12-3 or TRBV12-4 to TRBJ2-3, with D possibly being TRBD2 (5 bases). The length of the CDR3 is 18 residues. V lost 3 bases, J lost 1 base, and 20 bases lay in between. The DNA of the CDR3 is TGTGCCAGCAGTTTTTTGGGCCCGAGGGCTGACGGCACAGATACGCAGTATTTT. Amino acid sequence: CASSFLGPRADGTDTQYF.

This clonotype was observed a few times. This chain links TRBV6-1 with TRBJ2-1; D not certain. Between the trimmed V and J ends, which lost 2 bases and 9 bases, there was a span of 14 bases. The CDR3 covers 14 residues. Looked up from germline, CDR1 is MNHNS and CDR2 is SASEGT. This CDR3 is CASSELRRSGEQFF. The CDR3 nucleotides read TGTGCCAGCAGTGAACTGCGGAGATCCGGTGAGCAGTTCTTC.

This clonotype was counted only a few times. This chain uses TRBV20-1 with TRBJ2-3; D unresolved. CDR3 length: 12 amino acids. The germline V gene encodes CDR1 DFQATT and CDR2 SNEGSKA (reference sequence). Trimming took 2 bases from V and 2 from J, leaving 5 bases between them. The CDR3: CSARQTTDTQYF. CDR3 sequence (DNA): TGCAGTGCTAGACAGACCACAGATACGCAGTATTTT.